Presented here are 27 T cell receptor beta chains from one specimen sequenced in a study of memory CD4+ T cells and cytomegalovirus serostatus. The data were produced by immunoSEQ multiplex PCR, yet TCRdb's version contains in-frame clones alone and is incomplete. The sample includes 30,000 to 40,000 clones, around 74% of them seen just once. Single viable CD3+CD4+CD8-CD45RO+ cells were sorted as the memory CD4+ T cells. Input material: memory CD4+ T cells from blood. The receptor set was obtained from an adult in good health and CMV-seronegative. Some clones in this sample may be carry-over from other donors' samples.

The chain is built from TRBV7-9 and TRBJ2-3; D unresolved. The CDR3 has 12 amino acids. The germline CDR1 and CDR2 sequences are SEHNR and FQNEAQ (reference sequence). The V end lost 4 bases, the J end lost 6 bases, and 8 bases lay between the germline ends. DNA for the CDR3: TGTGCCAGCAGCTCCCGCCTGGATACGCAGTATTTT. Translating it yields CASSSRLDTQYF. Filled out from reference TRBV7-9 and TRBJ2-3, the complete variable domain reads DTGVSQNPRHKITKRGQNVTFRCDPISEHNRLYWYRQTLGQGPEFLTYFQNEAQLEKSRLLSDRFSAERPKGSFSTLEIQRTEQGDSAMYLCASSSRLDTQYFGPGTRLTVL.

CDR3 in amino acids: CASSPSSAGITRSGNTIYF. The CDR3, as DNA: TGTGCCAGCTCACCTTCGTCCGCAGGGATTACACGCTCTGGAAACACCATATATTTT. The chain recombines TRBV18 with TRBJ1-3; a weak D match, TRBD1 (5 bases). The V gene lost 3 bases and the J gene lost 0 bases, with 21 bases spanning the gap. From germline, CDR1 is KGHSH and CDR2 LQKENI. There are 19 residues in the CDR3.

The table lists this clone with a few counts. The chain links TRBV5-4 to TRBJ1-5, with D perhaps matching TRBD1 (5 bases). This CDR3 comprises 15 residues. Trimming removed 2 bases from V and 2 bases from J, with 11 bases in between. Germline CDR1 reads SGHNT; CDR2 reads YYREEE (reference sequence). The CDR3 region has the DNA TGTGCCAGCAGCTTTGGGGGAGGGGGCAATCAGCCCCAGCATTTT. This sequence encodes CASSFGGGGNQPQHF. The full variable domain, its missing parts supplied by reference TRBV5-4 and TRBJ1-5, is ETGVTQSPTHLIKTRGQQVTLRCSSQSGHNTVSWYQQALGQGPQFIFQYYREEENGRGNFPPRFSGLQFPNYSSELNVNALELDDSALYLCASSFGGGGNQPQHFGDGTRLSIL.

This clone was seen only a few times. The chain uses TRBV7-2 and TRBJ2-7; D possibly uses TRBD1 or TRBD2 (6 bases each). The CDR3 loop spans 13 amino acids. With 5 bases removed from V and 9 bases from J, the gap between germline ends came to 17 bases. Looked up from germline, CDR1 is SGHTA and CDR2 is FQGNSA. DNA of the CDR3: TGTGCCAGCAGCCCCGAGGGGGGACGAGGGCAGTACTTC. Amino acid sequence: CASSPEGGRGQYF.

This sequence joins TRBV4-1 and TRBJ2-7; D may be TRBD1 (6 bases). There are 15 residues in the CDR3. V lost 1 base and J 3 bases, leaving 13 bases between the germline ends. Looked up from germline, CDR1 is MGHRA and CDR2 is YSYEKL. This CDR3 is CASSQGRNRDYEQYF. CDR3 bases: TGCGCCAGCAGCCAAGGACGGAACAGGGACTACGAGCAGTACTTC.

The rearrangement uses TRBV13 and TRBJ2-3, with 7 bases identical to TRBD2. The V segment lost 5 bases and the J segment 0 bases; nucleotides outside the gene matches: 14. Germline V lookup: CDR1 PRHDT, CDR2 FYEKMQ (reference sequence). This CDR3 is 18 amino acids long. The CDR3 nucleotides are TGTGCCAGCAGCCGCAGGAAGGGGCGGGGGTCTAGCACAGATACGCAGTATTTT. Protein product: CASSRRKGRGSSTDTQYF.

CDR3 DNA: TGTGCCACCACCGTAGGAGGTCTCCCTGGAAACACCATATATTTT. As protein: CATTVGGLPGNTIYF. The chain uses TRBV14 and TRBJ1-3, with D hard to call. Trimming took off 10 bases at V and 2 bases at J, with 18 bases between the two ends. The CDR3 sequence is 15 residues long. CDR1 SGHDN and CDR2 FVKESK come from the germline V gene.

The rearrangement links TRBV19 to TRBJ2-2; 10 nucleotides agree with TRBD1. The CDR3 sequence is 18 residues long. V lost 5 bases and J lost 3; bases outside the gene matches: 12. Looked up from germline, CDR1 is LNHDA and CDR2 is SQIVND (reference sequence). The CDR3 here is CASSPGTGASSDTGELFF. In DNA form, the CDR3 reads TGTGCCAGTAGTCCCGGGACAGGGGCCTCCAGCGACACCGGGGAGCTGTTTTTT.

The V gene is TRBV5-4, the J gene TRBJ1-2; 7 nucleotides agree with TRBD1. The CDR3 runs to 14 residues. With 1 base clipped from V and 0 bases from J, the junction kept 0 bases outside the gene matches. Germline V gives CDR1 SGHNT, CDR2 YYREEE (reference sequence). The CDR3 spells CASSLQGANYGYTF. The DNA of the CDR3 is TGTGCCAGCAGCTTGCAGGGGGCTAACTATGGCTACACCTTC.

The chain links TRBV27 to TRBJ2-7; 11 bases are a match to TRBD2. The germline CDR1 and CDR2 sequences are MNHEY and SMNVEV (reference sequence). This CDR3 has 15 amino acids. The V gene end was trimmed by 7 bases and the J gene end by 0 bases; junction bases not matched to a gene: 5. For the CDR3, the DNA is TGTGCCAGCACCTCGACTAGCGGGGTCTCCTACGAGCAGTACTTC. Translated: CASTSTSGVSYEQYF.

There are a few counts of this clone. CDR3 bases: TGTGCCAGTACGTGGACAGCATACACTGAAGCTTTCTTT. Protein sequence: CASTWTAYTEAFF. The genes are TRBV19 and TRBJ1-1, with D tentatively TRBD1 (6 bases). Germline loops: CDR1 LNHDA, CDR2 SQIVND (reference sequence). The CDR3 covers 13 residues. Trimming shortened V by 7 bases and J by 3 bases, and 12 bases separated the two germline ends.

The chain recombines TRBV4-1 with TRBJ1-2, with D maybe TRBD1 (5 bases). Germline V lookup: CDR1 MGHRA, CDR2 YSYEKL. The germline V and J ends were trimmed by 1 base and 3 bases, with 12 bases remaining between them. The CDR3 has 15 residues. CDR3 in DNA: TGCGCCAGCAGCCAAGGTAGGGGTTCCGACTATGGCTACACCTTC. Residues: CASSQGRGSDYGYTF.

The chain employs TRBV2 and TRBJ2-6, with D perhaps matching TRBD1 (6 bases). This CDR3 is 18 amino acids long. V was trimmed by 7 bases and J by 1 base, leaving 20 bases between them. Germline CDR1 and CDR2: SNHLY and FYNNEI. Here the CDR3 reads CASNWDTLAHSGANVLTF. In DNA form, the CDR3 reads TGTGCCAGCAACTGGGACACCCTTGCCCATTCTGGGGCCAACGTCCTGACTTTC.

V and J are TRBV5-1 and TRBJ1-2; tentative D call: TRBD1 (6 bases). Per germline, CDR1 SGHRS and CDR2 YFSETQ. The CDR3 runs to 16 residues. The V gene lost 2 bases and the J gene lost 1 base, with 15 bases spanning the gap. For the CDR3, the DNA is TGCGCCAGCAGCTTTTCAAACAGGGACCTTAACTATGGCTACACCTTC. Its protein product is CASSFSNRDLNYGYTF.

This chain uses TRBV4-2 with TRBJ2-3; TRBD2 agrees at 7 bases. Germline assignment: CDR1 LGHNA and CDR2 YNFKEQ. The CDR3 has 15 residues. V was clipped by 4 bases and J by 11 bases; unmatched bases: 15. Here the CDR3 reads CASSRSGDGSSEQYF. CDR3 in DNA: TGTGCCAGCAGCCGGAGCGGGGATGGATCCTCGGAGCAGTATTTT.

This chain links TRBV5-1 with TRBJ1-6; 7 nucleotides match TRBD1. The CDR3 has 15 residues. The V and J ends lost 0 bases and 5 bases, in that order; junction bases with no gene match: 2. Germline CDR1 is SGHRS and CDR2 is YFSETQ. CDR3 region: CASSLGQGNNSPLHF. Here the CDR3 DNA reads TGCGCCAGCAGCTTGGGACAGGGCAATAATTCACCCCTCCACTTT.

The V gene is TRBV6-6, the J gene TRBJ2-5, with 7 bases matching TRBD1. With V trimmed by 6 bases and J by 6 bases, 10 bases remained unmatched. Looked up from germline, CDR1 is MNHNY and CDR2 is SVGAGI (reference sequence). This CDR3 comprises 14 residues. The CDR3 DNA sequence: TGTGCCAGCAGCTCGGAAGGGGGCGAGAAGACCCAGTACTTC. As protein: CASSSEGGEKTQYF.

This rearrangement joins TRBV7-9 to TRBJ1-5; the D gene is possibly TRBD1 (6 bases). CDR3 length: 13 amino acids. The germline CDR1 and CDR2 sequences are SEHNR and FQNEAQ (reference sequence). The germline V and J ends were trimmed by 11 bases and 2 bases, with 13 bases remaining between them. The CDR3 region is CASGAGGNQPQHF. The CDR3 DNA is TGTGCCTCTGGTGCAGGGGGCAATCAGCCCCAGCATTTT.

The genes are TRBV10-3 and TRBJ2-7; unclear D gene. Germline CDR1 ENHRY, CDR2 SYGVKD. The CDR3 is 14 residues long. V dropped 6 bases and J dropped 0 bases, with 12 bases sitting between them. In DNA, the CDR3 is TGTGCCATCAGGGACGGCAGGAGCTCCTACGAGCAGTACTTC. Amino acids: CAIRDGRSSYEQYF.

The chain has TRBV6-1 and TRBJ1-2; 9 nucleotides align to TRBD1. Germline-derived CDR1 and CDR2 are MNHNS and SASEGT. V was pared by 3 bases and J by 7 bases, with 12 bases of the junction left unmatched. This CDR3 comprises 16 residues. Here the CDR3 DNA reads TGTGCCAGCAGTGATAGAAGACAGGGGGGTAGTGTTGGCTACACCTTC. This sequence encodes CASSDRRQGGSVGYTF.

The CDR3 DNA follows: TGTGCCTCGGTGAGGGGTGGCACCGGGGAGCTGTTTTTT. Its protein is CASVRGGTGELFF. V usage is TRBV7-9 and J usage is TRBJ2-2; possibly TRBD1 or TRBD2 for D (5 bases each). Germline values: CDR1 SEHNR, CDR2 FQNEAQ (reference sequence). V lost 11 bases to trimming and J lost 4 bases, with 14 bases between them. The CDR3 consists of 13 residues.

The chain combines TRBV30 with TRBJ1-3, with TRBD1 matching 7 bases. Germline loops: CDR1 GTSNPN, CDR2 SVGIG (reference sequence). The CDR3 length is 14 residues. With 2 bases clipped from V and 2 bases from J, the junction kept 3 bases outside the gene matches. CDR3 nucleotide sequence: TGTGCCTGGAGTATGACAGGGCCTGGAAACACCATATATTTT. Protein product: CAWSMTGPGNTIYF.

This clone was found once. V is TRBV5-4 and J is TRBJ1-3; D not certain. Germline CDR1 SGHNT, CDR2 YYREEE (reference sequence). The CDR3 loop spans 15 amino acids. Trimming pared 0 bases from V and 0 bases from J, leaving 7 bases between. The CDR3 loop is CASSLDIGSGNTIYF. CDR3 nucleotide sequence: TGTGCCAGCAGCTTGGATATTGGCTCTGGAAACACCATATATTTT.

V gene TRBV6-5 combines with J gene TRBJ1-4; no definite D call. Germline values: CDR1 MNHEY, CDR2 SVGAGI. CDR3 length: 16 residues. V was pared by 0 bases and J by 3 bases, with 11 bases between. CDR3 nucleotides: TGTGCCAGCAGTTACTCGCTTGGCAGATCTAATGAAAAACTGTTTTTT. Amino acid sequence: CASSYSLGRSNEKLFF.

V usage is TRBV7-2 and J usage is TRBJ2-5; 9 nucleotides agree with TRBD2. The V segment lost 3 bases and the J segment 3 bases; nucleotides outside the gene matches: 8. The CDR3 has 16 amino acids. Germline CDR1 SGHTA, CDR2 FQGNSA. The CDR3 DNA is TGTGCCAGCAGCTTTCTTAGCGGGGGAATGAAAGAGACCCAGTACTTC. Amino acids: CASSFLSGGMKETQYF.

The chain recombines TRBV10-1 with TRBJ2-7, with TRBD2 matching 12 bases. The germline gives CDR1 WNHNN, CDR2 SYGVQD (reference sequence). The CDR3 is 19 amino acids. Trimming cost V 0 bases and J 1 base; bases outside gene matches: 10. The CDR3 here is CASSESASGGARRSYEQYF. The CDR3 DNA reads TGCGCCAGCAGTGAGTCGGCTAGCGGGGGGGCCAGGAGGTCCTACGAGCAGTACTTC.

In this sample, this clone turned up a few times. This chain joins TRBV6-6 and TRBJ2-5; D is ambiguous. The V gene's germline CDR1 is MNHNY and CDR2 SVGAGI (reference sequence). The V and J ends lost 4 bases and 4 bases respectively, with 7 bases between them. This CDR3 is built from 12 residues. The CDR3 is CASSSSLETQYF. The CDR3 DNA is TGTGCCAGCAGTTCCAGTCTAGAGACCCAGTACTTC.